One sample yielded the 26 T cell receptor beta chains listed below, sequenced in a study of T cell responses to AZD1222 COVID-19 vaccine. Clones were sequenced by immunoSEQ multiplex PCR, and TCRdb holds only the in-frame ones, with some missing. Of about 70,000 clones listed, less than 95% were seen once; the top ten hold about 3.5%. This specimen consisted of peripheral blood, obtained 28 days after the second AZD1222 dose. The source is an adult who received the AZD1222 COVID-19 vaccine.

The CDR3 DNA follows: TGTGCCAGCAGGACAGGGGCGGTGGCTTTCTTT. It specifies CASRTGAVAFF. This chain joins TRBV6-6 and TRBJ1-1; 8 bases map to TRBD1. Germline-derived CDR1 and CDR2 are MNHNY and SVGAGI (reference sequence). J was trimmed by 11 bases and V by 6 bases; bases with no gene match: 5. The CDR3 has 11 residues.

Concerning this clone: At one end the junction does not follow the germline gene, possibly because of a read error. This chain joins TRBV24-1 and TRBJ1-2; D is undetermined. The germline gives CDR1 KGHDR, CDR2 SFDVKD. The CDR3 is 13 amino acids. The CDR3 here is CATSDLVNDGYTF. In nucleotides, the CDR3 is TGTGCCACCAGTGATTTGGTTAACGATGGCTACACCTTC.

The chain is built from TRBV6-1 and TRBJ2-5; D unresolved. V lost 2 bases and J 6 bases, leaving 1 base between the germline ends. The CDR3 length is 10 residues. Germline-derived CDR1 and CDR2 are MNHNS and SASEGT. This CDR3 reads CASSEQTQYF. The CDR3 DNA sequence: TGTGCCAGCAGTGAACAGACCCAGTACTTC.

The chain couples TRBV19 to TRBJ1-1; a weak D match, TRBD1 (5 bases). The CDR3 loop spans 15 amino acids. The V and J ends lost 6 bases and 4 bases respectively, with 18 bases between them. Germline V lookup: CDR1 LNHDA, CDR2 SQIVND (reference sequence). For the CDR3, the DNA is TGTGCCAGTAGGGGGGGGACCCCGGATGGCACTGAAGCTTTCTTT. Translation gives CASRGGTPDGTEAFF.

The genes are TRBV7-2 and TRBJ2-3; 7 bases align to TRBD1. The CDR3 has 14 amino acids. V was pared by 6 bases and J by 1 base, with 4 bases of the junction left unmatched. CDR1 is SGHTA, CDR2 FQGNSA, per germline. The CDR3 region has the DNA TGTGCCAGCAGGGGACAGTCGGGCACAGATACGCAGTATTTT. Translated, it gives CASRGQSGTDTQYF.

The CDR3 sequence: CASSLGGSPEAFF. The CDR3 coding sequence is TGTGCCAGCAGCTTAGGAGGGAGTCCTGAAGCTTTCTTT. The chain has TRBV7-2 and TRBJ1-1; D ambiguous. Trimming took 1 base from V and 6 from J, leaving 9 bases between them. CDR1 and CDR2 from the germline V gene are SGHTA and FQGNSA. This CDR3 is 13 amino acids long.

The chain links TRBV30 to TRBJ1-2, with unresolved D. Trimming cost V 3 bases and J 1 base, with 15 bases left between them. CDR1 and CDR2 (germline): GTSNPN, SVGIG (reference sequence). The CDR3 totals 15 residues. Written as DNA, the CDR3 is TGTGCCTGGAGCCCGGACGGTTATCTTAACTATGGCTACACCTTC. Amino acids: CAWSPDGYLNYGYTF. The full variable domain, in which reference TRBV30 and TRBJ1-2 provide the parts outside the CDR3, is SQTIHQWPATLVQPVGSPLSLECTVEGTSNPNLYWYRQAAGRGLQLLFYSVGIGQISSEVPQNLSASRPQDRQFILSSKKLLLSDSGFYLCAWSPDGYLNYGYTFGSGTRLTVV.

The V gene is TRBV5-4, the J gene TRBJ1-5; D perhaps matches TRBD1 (5 bases). With 4 bases removed from V and 2 bases from J, the gap between germline ends came to 10 bases. CDR3 length equals 14 residues. CDR1 and CDR2 (germline): SGHNT, YYREEE (reference sequence). Written as DNA, the CDR3 is TGTGCCAGCAGCCTTACAGGCGGCAATCAGCCCCAGCATTTT. It translates to CASSLTGGNQPQHF.

The J gene is TRBJ2-1, the V gene TRBV7-9, with D perhaps TRBD1 or TRBD2 (5 bases each). Germline CDR1 is SEHNR and CDR2 is FQNEAQ (reference sequence). Trimming stripped 5 bases from V and 12 bases from J, with 14 bases between. The CDR3 length is 12 residues. In DNA form, the CDR3 reads TGTGCCAGCAGCCGGGACGAAGGGTTGCAGTTCTTC. It yields the protein CASSRDEGLQFF.

The V call is TRBV6-2 or TRBV6-3, the J call TRBJ2-3, with TRBD2 identical over 14 bases. CDR3 size: 17 residues. Germline loops: CDR1 MNHEY, CDR2 SVGEGT. V shed 6 bases and J 4 bases; nucleotides not matched to a gene: 9. CDR3 loop: CASSRTSGGPRADTQYF. The CDR3 DNA is TGTGCCAGCAGCAGGACTAGCGGGGGGCCGCGTGCAGATACGCAGTATTTT.

The table lists this clone with a few counts. The chain joins TRBV18 to TRBJ1-5; 9 bases match TRBD1. The CDR3 totals 15 residues. Germline CDR1 reads KGHSH; CDR2 reads LQKENI. V gave up 3 bases and J gave up 3 bases; unmatched junction bases: 3. This CDR3 reads CASSPTGGTNQPQHF. CDR3 DNA sequence: TGTGCCAGCTCACCGACAGGGGGGACCAATCAGCCCCAGCATTTT. The full variable domain, its missing parts supplied by reference TRBV18 and TRBJ1-5, is NAGVMQNPRHLVRRRGQEARLRCSPMKGHSHVYWYRQLPEEGLKFMVYLQKENIIDESGMPKERFSAEFPKEGPSILRIQQVVRGDSAAYFCASSPTGGTNQPQHFGDGTRLSIL.

V and J are TRBV29-1 and TRBJ2-5, with a weak D call TRBD2 (6 bases). Germline assignment: CDR1 SQVTM and CDR2 ANQGSEA. This CDR3 spans 14 amino acids. Trimming left V 1 base short and J 6 bases short, with 15 bases between. CDR3 sequence: CSVEAGTLGKTQYF. Written as DNA, the CDR3 is TGCAGCGTTGAAGCAGGGACTTTGGGGAAGACCCAGTACTTC.

The chain employs TRBV11-1 and TRBJ1-1, with D unclear. This CDR3 has 12 amino acids. With 1 base removed from V and 6 bases from J, the gap between germline ends came to 6 bases. Per germline, CDR1 SGHAT and CDR2 FQDESV (reference sequence). This CDR3 reads CASSLVDPEAFF. The CDR3 DNA follows: TGTGCCAGCAGCTTAGTCGATCCTGAAGCTTTCTTT.

The rearrangement uses TRBV7-8 and TRBJ2-6; 8 bases map to TRBD1. The V gene end was trimmed by 4 bases and the J gene end by 2 bases; junction bases not matched to a gene: 13. Germline V gives CDR1 SGHVS, CDR2 FQNEAQ. The CDR3 has 19 residues. CDR3 loop: CASSSYDGQGGPGANVLTF. The CDR3 region has the DNA TGTGCCAGCAGCTCCTATGACGGACAGGGCGGACCTGGGGCCAACGTCCTGACTTTC.

CDR3 sequence (DNA): TGCGCCAGCAGCTTGCAGGGGCTAGGAAACACCATATATTTT. Translating it yields CASSLQGLGNTIYF. This chain joins TRBV5-1 and TRBJ1-3; D may be TRBD1 (6 bases). CDR1 and CDR2 (germline): SGHRS, YFSETQ. The V gene lost 1 base and the J gene lost 4 bases, with 9 bases spanning the gap. This CDR3 is built from 14 residues.

The chain combines TRBV12-3 or TRBV12-4 with TRBJ2-1, with TRBD2 as a possible D gene (6 bases). V lost 7 bases and J lost 7, with 14 bases in between. The CDR3 is 13 residues long. The DNA for the CDR3 is TGTGCCAGCACCACGGGGACTGGGAATGAGCAGTTCTTC. Translation: CASTTGTGNEQFF.

In its sample, this clone was seen once. The genes are TRBV7-3 and TRBJ2-1, with unresolved D. The germline V and J ends were trimmed by 5 bases and 9 bases, with 14 bases remaining between them. This CDR3 region has 13 residues. CDR1 SGHTA and CDR2 FQGTGA come from the germline V gene. CDR3 nucleotides: TGTGCCAGCAGCGATAGAGGCGGAACTGAGCAGTTCTTC. Protein product: CASSDRGGTEQFF.

This clone appeared once. The CDR3 loop reads CSVEEWEGHGYTF. DNA for the CDR3: TGCAGCGTTGAAGAATGGGAGGGACATGGCTACACCTTC. This chain joins TRBV29-1 and TRBJ1-2, with D perhaps TRBD1 (5 bases). Trimming pared 0 bases from V and 6 bases from J, leaving 11 bases between. This CDR3 has 13 amino acids. CDR1 and CDR2 from the germline V gene are SQVTM and ANQGSEA. The variable domain in full, completed from reference TRBV29-1 and TRBJ1-2, reads SAVISQKPSRDICQRGTSLTIQCQVDSQVTMMFWYRQQPGQSLTLIATANQGSEATYESGFVIDKFPISRPNLTFSTLTVSNMSPEDSSIYLCSVEEWEGHGYTFGSGTRLTVV.

This chain links TRBV28 with TRBJ2-1; D is unresolved. The CDR3 is made up of 12 amino acids. Trimming left V 5 bases short and J 6 bases short, with 8 bases between. Per the germline V gene, CDR1 is MDHEN and CDR2 is SYDVKM. The CDR3 spells CASSISTNEQFF. The CDR3 DNA is TGTGCCAGCAGTATCTCTACCAATGAGCAGTTCTTC.

V gene TRBV27 combines with J gene TRBJ2-1; D is perhaps TRBD1 or TRBD2 (7 bases each). V shed 3 bases and J shed 5 bases, with 20 bases lying between them. The germline V gene has CDR1 MNHEY and CDR2 SMNVEV (reference sequence). The CDR3 runs to 17 residues. The chain's CDR3 is CASSFRGRGLSNNEQFF. As DNA, the CDR3 is TGTGCCAGCAGTTTTCGAGGGAGGGGGCTAAGTAACAATGAGCAGTTCTTC.

The CDR3 DNA reads TGTGCCAGTACCCAGCTTGGGGGGCGACTCCCCGAAACTTACACCTTC. Its translation is CASTQLGGRLPETYTF. The chain couples TRBV19 to TRBJ1-2, with D possibly being TRBD1 (6 bases). Germline assignment: CDR1 LNHDA and CDR2 SQIVND (reference sequence). This CDR3 has 16 amino acids. With 7 bases removed from V and 11 bases from J, the gap between germline ends came to 29 bases.

This chain links TRBV18 with TRBJ1-2; 7 positions match TRBD1. Germline CDR1 reads KGHSH; CDR2 reads LQKENI. J lost 3 bases, V lost 4 bases, and 5 bases had no gene match. CDR3 length: 14 amino acids. CDR3 sequence reads: CASSLQGSDYGYTF. In DNA, the CDR3 is TGTGCCAGCTCACTACAGGGGTCGGACTATGGCTACACCTTC.

The chain is built from TRBV11-2 and TRBJ2-5, with 7 bases identical to TRBD1. The CDR3 sequence is 15 residues long. Per germline, CDR1 SGHAT and CDR2 FQNNGV. V lost 0 bases to trimming and J lost 3 bases; unmatched junction nucleotides: 4. The CDR3 protein is CASSLDLDREETQYF. The CDR3 DNA follows: TGTGCCAGCAGCTTAGATCTCGACAGGGAAGAGACCCAGTACTTC. Full variable domain (rest looked up from reference TRBV11-2 and TRBJ2-5): EAGVAQSPRYKIIEKRQSVAFWCNPISGHATLYWYQQILGQGPKLLIQFQNNGVVDDSQLPKDRFSAERLKGVDSTLKIQPAKLEDSAVYLCASSLDLDREETQYFGPGTRLLVL.

This chain joins TRBV7-3 and TRBJ2-1; TRBD1 might be the D (5 bases). CDR1 is SGHTA, CDR2 FQGTGA, per germline. The CDR3 length is 12 residues. V was shortened by 5 bases and J by 11 bases, with 13 bases between the two germline ends. DNA for the CDR3: TGTGCCAGCAGCCCCTCCCAGGGTAAGCAGTTCTTC. Amino acids: CASSPSQGKQFF. The variable domain in full, with the rest retrieved from reference TRBV7-3 and TRBJ2-1, is GAGVSQTPSNKVTEKGKYVELRCDPISGHTALYWYRQSLGQGPEFLIYFQGTGAADDSGLPNDRFFAVRPEGSVSTLKIQRTERGDSAVYLCASSPSQGKQFFGPGTRLTVL.

V is TRBV7-3 and J is TRBJ1-1; 7 bases agree with TRBD1. V trimming: 4 bases; J trimming: 7 bases; junction bases outside the gene matches: 6. The germline gives CDR1 SGHTA, CDR2 FQGTGA. The CDR3 length is 13 residues. The CDR3 loop reads CASSSDRDSEAFF. The DNA for the CDR3 is TGTGCCAGCAGCTCAGATAGGGACAGTGAAGCTTTCTTT.

This CDR3 is CASSAGQSYGYTF. DNA of the CDR3: TGTGCCAGCAGTGCCGGCCAGTCCTATGGCTACACCTTC. V gene TRBV6-4 combines with J gene TRBJ1-2; D uncertain. CDR1 and CDR2 (germline): MRHNA, SNTAGT. The CDR3 runs to 13 residues. V was trimmed by 4 bases and J by 4 bases, leaving 10 bases between them.